Below are 2 T cell receptor beta chains sequenced from a single sample in a study of blood T cell repertoires in COVID-19. The table came from immunoSEQ multiplex PCR; TCRdb's copy has only in-frame clones and leaves some out. There are roughly 200,000 clones in the sample; 87% occur only once, and less than 15% lies in the top ten. Source material: peripheral blood. The receptors come from a young woman who had recovered from COVID-19.

The chain is built from TRBV30 and TRBJ1-1; D unclear. Trimming left V 0 bases short and J 4 bases short, with 9 bases between. The V gene's germline CDR1 is GTSNPN and CDR2 SVGIG (reference sequence). The CDR3 sequence is 13 residues long. CDR3 DNA sequence: TGTGCCTGGAGTGTAACGGGGTTCACTGAAGCTTTCTTT. The encoded protein is CAWSVTGFTEAFF. The full variable domain, with the rest looked up from reference TRBV30 and TRBJ1-1, is SQTIHQWPATLVQPVGSPLSLECTVEGTSNPNLYWYRQAAGRGLQLLFYSVGIGQISSEVPQNLSASRPQDRQFILSSKKLLLSDSGFYLCAWSVTGFTEAFFGQGTRLTVV.

With respect to this clone: This specimen includes other DNA sequences encoding the same CDR3. This rearrangement joins TRBV6-5 to TRBJ1-1; D call uncertain. This CDR3 region has 13 residues. V lost 0 bases and J 1 base, leaving 3 bases between the germline ends. CDR1 is MNHEY and CDR2 is SVGAGI in the germline V gene. CDR3 in DNA: TGTGCCAGCAGTTACTCTCAGAACACTGAAGCTTTCTTT. The encoded protein is CASSYSQNTEAFF.